The source of this T cell receptor (beta chain) is a study of T cells in Graves' hyperthyroidism and ophthalmopathy. This clonotype was observed many times. Its cognate antigen is unknown. Findings and limits, study-wide: Most clonotypes that expanded in the thyroid above 0.001 also showed up in blood.

These patients, aged 18 to 65, had recently diagnosed hyperthyroidism lasting under 2 months. Uncontrolled infection, other autoimmune disease, pregnancy or lactation barred patients from enrollment. This CDR3 has 13 residues. Germline CDR1 reads SQVTM; CDR2 reads ANQGSEA. The source material, RNA transcripts, was used to amplify TCR beta CDR3 regions. A set of HTBI primers served as the primers for a first-round RT-PCR of the TCR CDR3. TCRdb re-derived calls from the multiplex PCR reads in MiXCR, one entry per CDR3 protein. The sample contains a few hundred thousand distinct CDR3 sequences, around 42% of which appear only once.

This clonotype was sampled from a woman under 30 with Graves' hyperthyroidism. The J gene is TRBJ1-3, the V gene TRBV29-1; 7 positions agree with TRBD1. Sequencing was performed on peripheral blood or thyroid tissue (not recorded which). CDR3: CSSLTGEGNTIYF. DNA of the CDR3: TGCAGTTCCCTAACAGGGGAAGGAAACACCATATATTTT.